Below, 13 T cell receptor beta chains from the same sample are listed, as sequenced in a study of T cell responses to AZD1222 COVID-19 vaccine (dated by TCRdb to the early 2020s). Library preparation employed the immunoSEQ multiplex PCR assay. TCRdb stores this immuneACCESS table with in-frame sequences only. Part of the clones is absent; in the studies checked, under half of the shortfall reflects unresolved V genes, and no reason is known for the rest. The sample has under 200,000 clones on record, 90% of them singletons. Jointly, the top ten make up around 1.5% of the sample. Read against the paper, the sample's time point label means: baseline before first vaccination. The sequencing used peripheral blood, collected on day 0 of AZD1222 vaccination. These receptors all come from an adult in good health.

The rearrangement joins TRBV5-1 to TRBJ2-1; D possibly matches TRBD1 or TRBD2 (5 bases each). Germline assignment: CDR1 SGHRS and CDR2 YFSETQ. Trimming left V 3 bases short and J 4 bases short, with 17 bases between. This CDR3 region has 16 residues. CDR3 loop: CASSYRDPTLYNEQFF. In DNA form, the CDR3 reads TGCGCCAGCAGCTACCGGGACCCGACGCTTTACAATGAGCAGTTCTTC.

This sequence joins TRBV7-3 and TRBJ2-2, with 9 positions matching TRBD1. V shed 1 base, J shed 10 bases, and the junction held 22 bases outside the gene matches. Germline CDR1 SGHTA, CDR2 FQGTGA. The CDR3 sequence is 20 residues long. The CDR3 DNA follows: TGTGCCAGCAGCTTAATCGGTACTCATGGGGGACAGGGTCAAGACGCGGAGCTGTTTTTT. This sequence encodes CASSLIGTHGGQGQDAELFF.

The V call is TRBV6-2 or TRBV6-3, the J call TRBJ1-2; perhaps TRBD1 as D (6 bases). Germline assignment: CDR1 MNHEY and CDR2 SVGEGT. Trimming pared 5 bases from V and 0 bases from J, leaving 10 bases between. CDR3 length: 14 residues. The CDR3 sequence is CASSAGTSNYGYTF. CDR3 nucleotide sequence: TGTGCCAGCAGTGCCGGGACATCTAACTATGGCTACACCTTC.

This clone was recorded only once. This sequence joins TRBV18 and TRBJ1-1; D not resolved. With 3 bases removed from V and 1 base from J, the gap between germline ends came to 9 bases. The CDR3 spans 14 residues. CDR1 is KGHSH, CDR2 LQKENI, per germline. In DNA form, the CDR3 reads TGTGCCAGCTCACCGGACGAGGGGAACACTGAAGCTTTCTTT. As protein: CASSPDEGNTEAFF.

This clone was detected only once. The chain couples TRBV2 to TRBJ1-1, with D possibly matching TRBD1 (5 bases). The CDR3 has 13 amino acids. Germline loops: CDR1 SNHLY, CDR2 FYNNEI. The V gene lost 3 bases and the J gene lost 5 bases, with 10 bases spanning the gap. CDR3 bases: TGTGCCAGCAGTGACTTAGGGGAAACTGAAGCTTTCTTT. It translates to CASSDLGETEAFF. Variable domain in full (rest from reference TRBV2 and TRBJ1-1): EPEVTQTPSHQVTQMGQEVILRCVPISNHLYFYWYRQILGQKVEFLVSFYNNEISEKSEIFDDQFSVERPDGSNFTLKIRSTKLEDSAMYFCASSDLGETEAFFGQGTRLTVV.

The gene calls are TRBV9 and TRBJ1-2, with 8 bases fitting TRBD1. The CDR3 runs 15 residues. The germline CDR1 and CDR2 sequences are SGDLS and YYNGEE. Losses at the gene ends were 3 bases for V and 8 bases for J; bases not matched to a gene: 12. The CDR3 coding sequence is TGTGCCAGCAGCGGCCAGGGGGCGCATCAACTAGGCTACACCTTC. This translates into CASSGQGAHQLGYTF. The full variable domain, completed using reference TRBV9 and TRBJ1-2, is DSGVTQTPKHLITATGQRVTLRCSPRSGDLSVYWYQQSLDQGLQFLIQYYNGEERAKGNILERFSAQQFPDLHSELNLSSLELGDSALYFCASSGQGAHQLGYTFGSGTRLTVV.

V and J are TRBV2 and TRBJ2-1; TRBD2 aligns across 14 bases. Germline loops: CDR1 SNHLY, CDR2 FYNNEI. This CDR3 has 17 residues. J was trimmed by 8 bases and V by 6 bases; bases with no gene match: 12. The CDR3 DNA reads as TGTGCCAGCAGACCCGGGACTAGCGGGGGAGGTATGGATGAGCAGTTCTTC. Translated, it gives CASRPGTSGGGMDEQFF.

V is TRBV9 and J is TRBJ1-2; D is perhaps TRBD1 (6 bases). Germline values: CDR1 SGDLS, CDR2 YYNGEE. The CDR3 is made up of 16 amino acids. V lost 5 bases to trimming and J lost 0 bases, with 17 bases between them. CDR3 coding DNA: TGTGCCAGCAGTTCAACTGGACAGCCTACTAACTATGGCTACACCTTC. This sequence encodes CASSSTGQPTNYGYTF. Variable domain in full (rest from reference TRBV9 and TRBJ1-2): DSGVTQTPKHLITATGQRVTLRCSPRSGDLSVYWYQQSLDQGLQFLIQYYNGEERAKGNILERFSAQQFPDLHSELNLSSLELGDSALYFCASSSTGQPTNYGYTFGSGTRLTVV.

CDR3 loop: CASSSGFPDTDDTEAFF. In DNA form, the CDR3 reads TGTGCCAGCAGTTCCGGTTTCCCGGACACCGATGACACTGAAGCTTTCTTT. The chain has TRBV6-2 or TRBV6-3 and TRBJ1-1, with a tentative D call TRBD1 (5 bases). Germline CDR1 MNHEY, CDR2 SVGEGT. The V and J ends lost 4 bases and 3 bases respectively, with 21 bases between them. The CDR3 contains 17 residues.

V is TRBV7-2 and J is TRBJ1-6; 7 nucleotides match TRBD1. Germline values: CDR1 SGHTA, CDR2 FQGNSA. V shed 5 bases, J shed 6 bases, and the junction held 4 bases outside the gene matches. The CDR3 has 14 residues. CDR3 residues: CASSQDRLNSPLHF. CDR3 bases: TGTGCCAGCAGCCAGGACAGGCTTAATTCACCCCTCCACTTT.

The rearrangement uses TRBV6-5 and TRBJ2-4; no definite D call. Trimming cost V 0 bases and J 0 bases, with 6 bases left between them. The CDR3 has 15 amino acids. The V gene's germline CDR1 is MNHEY and CDR2 SVGAGI. The CDR3 region has the DNA TGTGCCAGCAGTTACTCGTCCAAAGCCAAAAACATTCAGTACTTC. It specifies CASSYSSKAKNIQYF.

This clone was seen a handful of times. This sequence joins TRBV15 and TRBJ2-7; D is perhaps TRBD1 (6 bases). Trimming took off 2 bases at V and 10 bases at J, with 18 bases between the two ends. The CDR3 covers 14 residues. Germline V gene lookup returns CDR1 LNHNV and CDR2 YYDKDF (reference sequence). CDR3 DNA sequence: TGTGCCACCAGCAGAATAGGGACACCCCAGGTACAGTACTTC. Protein product: CATSRIGTPQVQYF. The full variable domain, rest sourced from reference TRBV15 and TRBJ2-7, is DAMVIQNPRYQVTQFGKPVTLSCSQTLNHNVMYWYQQKSSQAPKLLFHYYDKDFNNEADTPDNFQSRRPNTSFCFLDIRSPGLGDTAMYLCATSRIGTPQVQYFGPGTRLTVT.

In its sample, this clone was seen once. V is TRBV9 and J is TRBJ1-6, with TRBD1 matching over 10 bases. After removal of 1 base from V and 11 bases from J, the junction contained 3 bases not matched to a gene. CDR3 length equals 14 residues. Germline V gene sequence: CDR1 SGDLS, CDR2 YYNGEE. The DNA for the CDR3 is TGTGCCAGCAGCGTAAGGGACAGGGGCCCACCCCTCCACTTT. Protein product: CASSVRDRGPPLHF.